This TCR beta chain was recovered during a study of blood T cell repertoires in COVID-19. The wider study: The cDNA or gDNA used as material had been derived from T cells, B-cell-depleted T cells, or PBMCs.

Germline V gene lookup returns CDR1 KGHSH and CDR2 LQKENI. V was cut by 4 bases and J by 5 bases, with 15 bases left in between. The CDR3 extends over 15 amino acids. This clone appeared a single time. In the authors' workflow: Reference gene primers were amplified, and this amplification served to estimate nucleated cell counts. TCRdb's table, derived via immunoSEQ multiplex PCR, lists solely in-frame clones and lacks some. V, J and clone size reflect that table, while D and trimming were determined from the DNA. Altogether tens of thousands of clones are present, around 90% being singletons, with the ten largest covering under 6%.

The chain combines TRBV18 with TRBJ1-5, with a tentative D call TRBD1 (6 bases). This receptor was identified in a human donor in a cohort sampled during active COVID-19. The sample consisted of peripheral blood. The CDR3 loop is CASSLGEGVHQPQHF. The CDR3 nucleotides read TGTGCCAGCTCACTGGGAGAGGGGGTACATCAGCCCCAGCATTTT.